Here is one TCR beta chain with its context. What it binds is unknown. The germline V gene has CDR1 SGHRS and CDR2 YFSETQ. Between the trimmed V and J ends, which lost 5 bases and 5 bases, there was a span of 11 bases. This CDR3 contains 13 residues. This entry belongs to a study of post-analysis software for immune sequencing data. Whole-study findings and limits: Among about 5 TRBV segments more frequent in patients than controls were TRBV5-6, TRBV5-1 and TRBV20-1. Co-batched samples clustered tightly together by F measure. The study found significantly lower normalized Chao1 diversity in multiple sclerosis patients than in controls.

The library was made from cDNA and included unique molecular identifiers. The yield from about 1 to 10 million T cells was roughly 500,000 cDNA molecules in total. TCRdb independently ran MiXCR on the PCR reads; one entry per CDR3 protein. The repertoire holds hundreds of thousands of distinct CDR3 sequences, with around 50% as singletons. The clonotype comes from a girl aged 5 to 17 with multiple sclerosis. Sample: blood. The chain is built from TRBV5-1 and TRBJ2-4; D is unclear. CDR3 coding DNA: TGCGCCAGCAGTGTGGGGTCGGAAAACATTCAGTACTTC. Its protein is CASSVGSENIQYF.